Below are 32 T cell receptor beta chains sequenced from a single sample in a study of blood T cell repertoires in COVID-19. Libraries were prepared by immunoSEQ multiplex PCR; TCRdb keeps only in-frame clonotypes and omits some of them. This repertoire shows 160,000 or so clones, about four fifths found once; its top ten account for approximately 11%. Specimen: peripheral blood. The source of these receptors is a man aged 60-69 years with active or convalescent COVID-19.

The chain joins TRBV7-6 to TRBJ2-5; 11 bases agree with TRBD2. The V gene end was trimmed by 4 bases and the J gene end by 7 bases; junction bases not matched to a gene: 8. Germline CDR1 reads SGHVS; CDR2 reads FNYEAQ. The CDR3 runs 15 residues. The CDR3 spells CASSSGLAARGTQYF. For the CDR3, the DNA is TGTGCCAGCAGCTCGGGACTAGCGGCACGGGGGACCCAGTACTTC.

The CDR3 loop reads CASSLLGQGIGQPQHF. For the CDR3, the DNA is TGTGCCAGCAGCTTGTTAGGACAGGGGATCGGGCAGCCCCAGCATTTT. This chain joins TRBV5-5 and TRBJ1-5; TRBD1 agrees at 9 bases. Germline V CDR1 and CDR2: SGHKS, YYEKEE (reference sequence). This CDR3 contains 16 residues. V lost 1 base, J lost 7 bases, and 9 bases stayed unmatched.

This chain uses TRBV11-3 with TRBJ1-1, with D uncertain. V was pared by 0 bases and J by 2 bases, with 7 bases between. Germline V CDR1 and CDR2: SGHNT, YENEEA. The CDR3 totals 14 residues. The CDR3 loop is CASSLDGENTEAFF. The DNA for the CDR3 is TGTGCCAGCAGCTTAGACGGTGAAAACACTGAAGCTTTCTTT.

The chain is built from TRBV3-1 (or the pseudogene TRBV3-2) and TRBJ2-1, with D maybe TRBD2 (5 bases). CDR3 length equals 13 residues. Trimming removed 1 base at V and 7 bases at J, with 8 bases between. Germline V gene sequence: CDR1 LGHDT, CDR2 YNNKEL (reference sequence). CDR3 DNA sequence: TGTGCCAGCAGCCAAGGGAGGTTAAATGAGCAGTTCTTC. Its translation is CASSQGRLNEQFF.

The CDR3 spells CASSPGLAGVPDTQYF. The CDR3 DNA follows: TGCGCCAGCAGCCCCGGACTAGCGGGGGTTCCAGATACGCAGTATTTT. The chain carries TRBV5-1 and TRBJ2-3, with TRBD2 matching over 13 bases. Losses at the gene ends were 4 bases for V and 4 bases for J; bases not matched to a gene: 6. The germline CDR1 and CDR2 sequences are SGHRS and YFSETQ. The CDR3 has 16 residues. The whole variable domain, filled in from reference TRBV5-1 and TRBJ2-3, reads KAGVTQTPRYLIKTRGQQVTLSCSPISGHRSVSWYQQTPGQGLQFLFEYFSETQRNKGNFPGRFSGRQFSNSRSEMNVSTLELGDSALYLCASSPGLAGVPDTQYFGPGTRLTVL.

About this clone itself: Compared with germline, one end of the junction differs, possibly owing to a read error. The gene calls are TRBV3-1 (or the pseudogene TRBV3-2) and TRBJ2-7; 8 bases fit TRBD1. Germline CDR1 LGHDT, CDR2 YNNKEL (reference sequence). CDR3 length equals 14 residues. CDR3: CASSKDRVSNEQYF. DNA of the CDR3: TGTGCCAGCAGCAAGGACAGGGTCTCCAACGAGCAGTACTTC.

This chain joins TRBV7-9 and TRBJ2-7; 9 nucleotides align to TRBD1. Per germline, CDR1 SEHNR and CDR2 FQNEAQ (reference sequence). This CDR3 is 15 amino acids long. The J segment lost 5 bases and the V segment lost 7 bases, leaving 12 bases of the junction unmatched. CDR3 in amino acids: CASTEYGTGYHEQYF. CDR3 sequence (DNA): TGTGCCAGCACGGAATACGGGACAGGGTATCACGAGCAGTACTTC.

The chain joins TRBV2 to TRBJ1-6; TRBD1 is a possible D gene (5 bases). The ends were cut back, 5 bases at V and 0 bases at J, with 11 bases in the middle. Germline V gene data show CDR1 as SNHLY and CDR2 as FYNNEI. The CDR3 spans 16 residues. The CDR3 sequence: CASSRDGSSYNSPLHF. The DNA for the CDR3 is TGTGCCAGCAGTCGGGACGGGAGCTCCTATAATTCACCCCTCCACTTT. The whole variable domain, filled in from reference TRBV2 and TRBJ1-6, reads EPEVTQTPSHQVTQMGQEVILRCVPISNHLYFYWYRQILGQKVEFLVSFYNNEISEKSEIFDDQFSVERPDGSNFTLKIRSTKLEDSAMYFCASSRDGSSYNSPLHFGNGTRLTVT.

This CDR3 reads CASSPRGEGANVLTF. The CDR3 bases are TGTGCCAGCAGCCCAAGGGGTGAGGGGGCCAACGTCCTGACTTTC. This chain links TRBV7-2 with TRBJ2-6, with a possible D match to TRBD1 (5 bases). The germline CDR1 and CDR2 sequences are SGHTA and FQGNSA. V was clipped by 5 bases and J by 4 bases, with 12 bases between them. CDR3 size: 15 residues.

The CDR3, as DNA: TGTGCCAGCAGTGCTTCCGCAGGGTCGGGTGGCTACACCTTC. It encodes CASSASAGSGGYTF. The gene calls are TRBV27 and TRBJ1-2; possible D gene TRBD1, 5 bases. Germline V CDR1 and CDR2: MNHEY, SMNVEV (reference sequence). This CDR3 spans 14 amino acids. Deletions cut 5 bases from V and 7 bases from J, with 17 bases between.

This chain's CDR3 is CASSHGLQGHGYTF. CDR3 nucleotide sequence: TGTGCCAGCAGCCACGGTCTGCAGGGGCATGGCTACACCTTC. This chain links TRBV3-1 (or the pseudogene TRBV3-2) with TRBJ1-2; maybe TRBD1 (6 bases). The CDR3 has 14 amino acids. The germline gives CDR1 LGHDT, CDR2 YNNKEL (reference sequence). The ends were cut back, 3 bases at V and 6 bases at J, with 14 bases in the middle.

The J gene is TRBJ2-1, the V gene TRBV10-1; 12 nucleotides line up with TRBD2. Per germline, CDR1 WNHNN and CDR2 SYGVQD (reference sequence). Trimming cost V 2 bases and J 10 bases; bases outside gene matches: 9. This CDR3 spans 16 amino acids. For the CDR3, the DNA is TGCGCCAGCAGTGAGAGCCTAGCGGGAGGGATAGGAGAGCAGTTCTTC. Its protein is CASSESLAGGIGEQFF.

As regards this clone: One junction end disagrees with the germline gene, perhaps due to a read error. This chain uses TRBV18 with TRBJ2-2; the D is unclear. The CDR3 runs to 12 residues. Germline CDR1 is KGHSH and CDR2 is LQKENI. This chain's CDR3 is CASKPNTGELFF. The CDR3 DNA sequence: TGTGCCAGCAAACCAAACACAGGGGAGCTGTTTTTT.

J is TRBJ1-1 and V is TRBV14; D is unclear. The CDR3 is made up of 15 amino acids. V was cut by 5 bases and J by 2 bases, with 15 bases left in between. From germline, CDR1 is SGHDN and CDR2 FVKESK. CDR3: CASSSPGRGNTEAFF. CDR3 bases: TGTGCCAGCAGCTCCCCAGGACGGGGTAACACTGAAGCTTTCTTT.

The chain is built from TRBV11-3 and TRBJ2-2; 8 nucleotides align to TRBD1. The CDR3 has 13 amino acids. Per the germline V gene, CDR1 is SGHNT and CDR2 is YENEEA. Trimming removed 5 bases from V and 6 bases from J; junction bases left unmatched: 2. CDR3 amino acids: CASSQGAAGELFF. The CDR3 DNA reads as TGTGCCAGCAGCCAGGGGGCAGCCGGGGAGCTGTTTTTT.

For this clone: Other DNA sequences from this sample encode an identical CDR3 as well. The genes are TRBV5-1 and TRBJ1-2; possibly TRBD1 for D (6 bases). The ends were cut back, 2 bases at V and 6 bases at J, with 8 bases in the middle. The CDR3 runs 12 residues. In germline, CDR1 is SGHRS, CDR2 YFSETQ. CDR3 sequence: CASSLQGDGYTF. The CDR3 nucleotides read TGCGCCAGCAGCTTACAGGGAGATGGCTACACCTTC.

Many counts were recorded for this clone. Within the sample, other DNA sequences also encode this same CDR3. CDR3 protein: CASSPGEGEQYF. The CDR3 DNA reads TGTGCCAGCTCACCGGGAGAAGGGGAGCAGTACTTC. The chain has TRBV18 and TRBJ2-7, with D possibly being TRBD2 (5 bases). Germline V CDR1 and CDR2: KGHSH, LQKENI. V dropped 3 bases and J dropped 7 bases, with 10 bases sitting between them. The CDR3 has 12 amino acids.

The rearrangement links TRBV13 to TRBJ1-1, with D perhaps TRBD1 (6 bases). Trimming removed 5 bases from V and 1 base from J, with 17 bases in between. CDR1 and CDR2 from the germline V gene are PRHDT and FYEKMQ (reference sequence). This CDR3 has 16 amino acids. CDR3 nucleotides: TGTGCCAGCAGCCCGCGGGCAGGGGTGGGGAACACTGAAGCTTTCTTT. As protein: CASSPRAGVGNTEAFF.

This clone was counted between two and nine times. The V call is TRBV5-4, the J call TRBJ2-5, with a tentative D call TRBD1 (5 bases). The CDR3 runs to 14 residues. Trimming left V 6 bases short and J 1 base short, with 13 bases between. Germline CDR1 and CDR2: SGHNT and YYREEE (reference sequence). The CDR3 here is CASTPLQGQETQYF. The CDR3 nucleotides are TGTGCCAGCACCCCCTTGCAGGGCCAAGAGACCCAGTACTTC.

The chain combines TRBV6-5 with TRBJ1-4; possible D gene TRBD1, 5 bases. The length of the CDR3 is 13 residues. Looked up from germline, CDR1 is MNHEY and CDR2 is SVGAGI. Trimming stripped 9 bases from V and 0 bases from J, with 8 bases between. CDR3 in amino acids: CASRQTTNEKLFF. CDR3 DNA: TGTGCCAGTCGACAGACAACTAATGAAAAACTGTTTTTT.

The chain joins TRBV6-4 to TRBJ2-2; 7 bases are a match to TRBD1. This CDR3 is built from 16 residues. V gave up 5 bases and J gave up 1 base; unmatched junction bases: 7. CDR1 and CDR2 from the germline V gene are MRHNA and SNTAGT. CDR3 in DNA: TGTGCCAGCAGTCAAGATCAGGGGGTGAACACCGGGGAGCTGTTTTTT. Translation gives CASSQDQGVNTGELFF.

This clone was observed a few times. V and J are TRBV6-5 and TRBJ2-1, with TRBD2 matching over 12 bases. This CDR3 contains 14 residues. Unmatched junction bases numbered 4, after V lost 8 bases and J lost 5 bases. Germline CDR1 and CDR2: MNHEY and SVGAGI. The CDR3 region has the DNA TGTGCCAGCCGGACTAGCGGGGAGAACAATGAGCAGTTCTTC. Translated: CASRTSGENNEQFF.

This chain connects TRBV6-4 to TRBJ1-2; unclear D gene. V dropped 6 bases and J dropped 4 bases, with 18 bases sitting between them. The length of the CDR3 is 15 residues. Germline CDR1 and CDR2: MRHNA and SNTAGT. The CDR3 DNA sequence: TGTGCCAGCAGCGCCGACCCCGGCAGCGGCTATGGCTACACCTTC. Translation gives CASSADPGSGYGYTF.

On this clone itself: The sample carries other DNA sequences with the same CDR3. The chain employs TRBV29-1 and TRBJ2-6, with no clear D. Germline V gives CDR1 SQVTM, CDR2 ANQGSEA. V was trimmed by 4 bases and J by 2 bases, leaving 6 bases between them. The CDR3 extends over 13 amino acids. CDR3 amino acids: CSVGTAGANVLTF. The CDR3 bases are TGCAGCGTTGGTACTGCTGGGGCCAACGTCCTGACTTTC.

The count of this clone is one. The genes are TRBV11-2 and TRBJ1-1; D is unresolved. From germline, CDR1 is SGHAT and CDR2 FQNNGV. There are 13 residues in the CDR3. Between the trimmed V and J ends, which lost 2 bases and 5 bases, there was a span of 9 bases. The CDR3 region is CASSLTGGTEAFF. The CDR3 bases are TGTGCCAGCAGCTTAACCGGTGGTACTGAAGCTTTCTTT.

V gene TRBV2 combines with J gene TRBJ2-7; maybe TRBD1 (6 bases). Germline CDR1 is SNHLY and CDR2 is FYNNEI. The V end lost 4 bases, the J end lost 11 bases, and 18 bases lay between the germline ends. The CDR3 sequence is 13 residues long. CDR3 nucleotides: TGTGCCAGCAGTGCGCAGGGGCACGTGTCTGAGTACTTC. This encodes CASSAQGHVSEYF.

This sequence joins TRBV15 and TRBJ1-5; the D gene is possibly TRBD1 (6 bases). CDR3 length: 16 residues. The germline V gene encodes CDR1 LNHNV and CDR2 YYDKDF (reference sequence). Trimming removed 3 bases at V and 6 bases at J, with 18 bases between. CDR3 sequence: CATSRDKQGRGQPQHF. DNA for the CDR3: TGTGCCACCAGCAGGGATAAACAGGGAAGGGGTCAGCCCCAGCATTTT.

V and J are TRBV18 and TRBJ1-2, with 8 nucleotides matching TRBD1. The J segment lost 3 bases and the V segment lost 3 bases, leaving 9 bases of the junction unmatched. Per the germline V gene, CDR1 is KGHSH and CDR2 is LQKENI. The CDR3 covers 16 residues. The CDR3 protein is CASSPPVTGGDYGYTF. The CDR3 nucleotides read TGTGCCAGCTCACCCCCTGTTACAGGGGGTGACTATGGCTACACCTTC.

The chain couples TRBV7-9 to TRBJ1-1; perhaps TRBD1 as D (5 bases). The V gene's germline CDR1 is SEHNR and CDR2 FQNEAQ (reference sequence). The CDR3 covers 15 residues. V was cut by 0 bases and J by 6 bases, with 14 bases left in between. CDR3 bases: TGTGCCAGCAGCTTAGCAGTGGCAGGAGGGGCTGAAGCTTTCTTT. This sequence encodes CASSLAVAGGAEAFF.

The chain has TRBV2 and TRBJ2-6, with TRBD1 identical over 7 bases. The V gene's germline CDR1 is SNHLY and CDR2 FYNNEI. J gave up 0 bases and V 6 bases, and 8 bases lay outside the gene matches. The CDR3 contains 17 residues. CDR3 sequence reads: CASRVQTGNSGANVLTF. The CDR3 region has the DNA TGTGCCAGCAGGGTACAGACAGGGAACTCTGGGGCCAACGTCCTGACTTTC.

The chain has TRBV5-1 and TRBJ2-3, with 11 nucleotides matching TRBD2. Germline V gene lookup returns CDR1 SGHRS and CDR2 YFSETQ. V trimming: 0 bases; J trimming: 0 bases; junction bases outside the gene matches: 3. This CDR3 has 17 amino acids. The CDR3 loop is CASSLGLAGSSTDTQYF. Here the CDR3 DNA reads TGCGCCAGCAGCTTGGGACTAGCGGGGAGTAGCACAGATACGCAGTATTTT.

The chain has TRBV11-3 and TRBJ2-2; D unclear. Trimming removed 0 bases at V and 2 bases at J, with 4 bases between. CDR3 length: 14 amino acids. CDR1 is SGHNT and CDR2 is YENEEA in the germline V gene. This chain's CDR3 is CASSLDPNTGELFF. The CDR3 coding sequence is TGTGCCAGCAGCTTAGATCCAAACACCGGGGAGCTGTTTTTT.